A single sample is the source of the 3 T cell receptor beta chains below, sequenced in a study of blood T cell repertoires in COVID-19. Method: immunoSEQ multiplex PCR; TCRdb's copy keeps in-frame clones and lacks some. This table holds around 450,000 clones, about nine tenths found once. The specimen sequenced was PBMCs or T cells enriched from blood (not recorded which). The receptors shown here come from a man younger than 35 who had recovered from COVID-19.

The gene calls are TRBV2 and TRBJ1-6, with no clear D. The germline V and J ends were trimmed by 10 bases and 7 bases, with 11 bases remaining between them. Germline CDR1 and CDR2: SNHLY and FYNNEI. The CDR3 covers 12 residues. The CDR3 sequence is CATRGSNSPLHF. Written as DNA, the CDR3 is TGTGCCACACGGGGATCCAATTCACCCCTCCACTTT.

DNA of the CDR3: TGTGCCAGCAGCCAAGTATTGGGAGGGGGTAGGATTTCTGGGGCCAACGTCCTGACTTTC. This codes for CASSQVLGGGRISGANVLTF. The V and J genes are TRBV4-2 and TRBJ2-6; D is perhaps TRBD2 (7 bases). Per germline, CDR1 LGHNA and CDR2 YNFKEQ. The CDR3 is made up of 20 amino acids. The V and J ends lost 1 base and 1 base respectively, with 20 bases between them.

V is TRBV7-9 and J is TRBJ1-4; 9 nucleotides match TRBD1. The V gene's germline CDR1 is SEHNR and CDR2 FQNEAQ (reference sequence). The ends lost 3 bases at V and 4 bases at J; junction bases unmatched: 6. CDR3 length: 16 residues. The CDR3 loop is CASSFHRGRVNEKLFF. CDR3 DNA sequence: TGTGCCAGCAGCTTCCACAGGGGGCGCGTTAATGAAAAACTGTTTTTT.